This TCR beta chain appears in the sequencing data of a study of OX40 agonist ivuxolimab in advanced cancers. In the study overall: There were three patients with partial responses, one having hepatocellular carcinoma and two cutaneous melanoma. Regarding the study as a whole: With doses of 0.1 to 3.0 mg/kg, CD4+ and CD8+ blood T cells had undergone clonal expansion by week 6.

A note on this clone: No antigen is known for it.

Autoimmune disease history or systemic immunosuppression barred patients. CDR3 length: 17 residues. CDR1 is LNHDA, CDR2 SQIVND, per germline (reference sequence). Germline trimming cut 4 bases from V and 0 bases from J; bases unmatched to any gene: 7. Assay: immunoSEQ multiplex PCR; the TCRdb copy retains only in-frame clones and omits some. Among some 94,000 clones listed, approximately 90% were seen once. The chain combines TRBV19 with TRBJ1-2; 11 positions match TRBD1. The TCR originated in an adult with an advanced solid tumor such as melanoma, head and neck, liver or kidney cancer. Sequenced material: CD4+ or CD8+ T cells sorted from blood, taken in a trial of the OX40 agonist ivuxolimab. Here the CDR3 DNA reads TGTGCCAGTAGTAACCGGGACAGGGGGAGCGCTAACTATGGCTACACCTTC. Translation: CASSNRDRGSANYGYTF.